Below, 13 T cell receptor beta chains from the same sample are listed, as sequenced in a study of siplizumab effects on memory and regulatory T cells. Produced via immunoSEQ multiplex PCR; TCRdb's table is partial and in-frame only. The repertoire includes more than 85,000 clones, about 94% of them detected once, and about 1.1% sits in the top ten. Sequenced material: CD4+ T cells sorted from blood. These receptors were taken from a human donor in good health.

The CDR3 bases are TGTGCCAGCTCTGACCAGGGTGGGAACTATGGCTACACCTTC. Its protein product is CASSDQGGNYGYTF. The chain combines TRBV18 with TRBJ1-2; tentative D call: TRBD1 (5 bases). The CDR3 runs 14 residues. Trimming left V 6 bases short and J 2 bases short, with 13 bases between. The germline V gene encodes CDR1 KGHSH and CDR2 LQKENI.

The V call is TRBV5-1, the J call TRBJ1-1; D unresolved. Germline CDR1 reads SGHRS; CDR2 reads YFSETQ. This CDR3 has 15 amino acids. The ends were cut back, 6 bases at V and 1 base at J, with 16 bases in the middle. CDR3 sequence reads: CASTLLAGSNTEAFF. DNA for the CDR3: TGCGCCAGCACCCTGCTCGCGGGCTCGAACACTGAAGCTTTCTTT.

This chain links TRBV19 with TRBJ2-3, with 8 positions matching TRBD2. The V and J ends lost 4 bases and 4 bases, in that order; junction bases with no gene match: 10. This CDR3 comprises 16 residues. The germline V gene has CDR1 LNHDA and CDR2 SQIVND (reference sequence). The CDR3, as DNA: TGTGCCAGTAGTAATCAGATTAGCGGGACGGCAGATACGCAGTATTTT. Translation gives CASSNQISGTADTQYF.

This clone came up once. CDR3 sequence (DNA): TGTGCCAGCAGCTTGGCCCTAGCGGGAGTAGCAGATACGCAGTATTTT. Its translation is CASSLALAGVADTQYF. The V call is TRBV5-5, the J call TRBJ2-3; 10 bases line up with TRBD2. The ends lost 0 bases at V and 4 bases at J; junction bases unmatched: 5. CDR3 size: 16 residues. In germline, CDR1 is SGHKS, CDR2 YYEKEE (reference sequence).

The V gene is TRBV5-1, the J gene TRBJ1-2; no clear D. The germline CDR1 and CDR2 sequences are SGHRS and YFSETQ. This CDR3 is built from 15 residues. The germline V and J ends were trimmed by 1 base and 5 bases, with 15 bases remaining between them. The CDR3 bases are TGCGCCAGCAGCTTGCTCCTAGGGCCGATGTATGGCTACACCTTC. This gives the protein CASSLLLGPMYGYTF.

This clone was picked up one time. For the CDR3, the DNA is TGCGCCAGCAACCGCCTTTCGGGGACAGATACGCAGTATTTT. Protein: CASNRLSGTDTQYF. The V call is TRBV5-1, the J call TRBJ2-3, with D possibly being TRBD2 (5 bases). Per germline, CDR1 SGHRS and CDR2 YFSETQ. V was pared by 6 bases and J by 3 bases, with 14 bases between. The CDR3 extends over 14 amino acids.

The chain links TRBV28 to TRBJ2-7, with 9 bases identical to TRBD2. V trimming: 5 bases; J trimming: 3 bases; junction bases outside the gene matches: 11. Germline assignment: CDR1 MDHEN and CDR2 SYDVKM. The CDR3 covers 16 residues. Written as DNA, the CDR3 is TGTGCCAGCAGTATATCCCGGAAGCGGGGGGTCTACGAGCAGTACTTC. Translation: CASSISRKRGVYEQYF.

The chain combines TRBV27 with TRBJ1-6; 9 nucleotides match TRBD1. The CDR3 runs 15 residues. The germline V gene has CDR1 MNHEY and CDR2 SMNVEV (reference sequence). V shed 6 bases, J shed 10 bases, and the junction held 10 bases outside the gene matches. The CDR3 region has the DNA TGTGCCAGCAGATACCGGGACAGGGTAGGGTCACCCCTCCACTTT. It is translated as CASRYRDRVGSPLHF.

The J gene is TRBJ2-2, the V gene TRBV18; TRBD2 aligns across 8 bases. CDR3 length: 17 amino acids. V gave up 2 bases and J gave up 8 bases; unmatched junction bases: 13. From germline, CDR1 is KGHSH and CDR2 LQKENI. The DNA of the CDR3 is TGTGCCAGCTCACCAAGCTCGGTGGGACTAGGAATTGGGGAGCTGTTTTTT. It is translated as CASSPSSVGLGIGELFF.

Here the CDR3 DNA reads TGCGCCAGCAGCTTGGGGTCGGGCGAGCAGTACTTC. It yields the protein CASSLGSGEQYF. The chain couples TRBV5-1 to TRBJ2-7; D unclear. Germline lookup yields CDR1 SGHRS and CDR2 YFSETQ. Trimming removed 0 bases from V and 6 bases from J, with 7 bases in between. The CDR3 has 12 amino acids.

The gene calls are TRBV21-1 and TRBJ2-7; the table assigns TRBD2, which was not confirmed against the DNA. TRBV21-1 is shown as a pseudogene. The CDR3 contains 13 residues. Here the CDR3 reads CASTRGGPYEQYF. The DNA of the CDR3 is TGTGCCAGCACCCGGGGGGGCCCCTACGAGCAGTACTTC.

As regards this clone: The same CDR3 can be traced to other DNA sequences in this sample. V is TRBV7-9 and J is TRBJ2-2, with 7 nucleotides matching TRBD2. Trimming at V came to 5 bases and at J to 6 bases, leaving 0 bases not matched to a gene. This CDR3 has 12 amino acids. Germline V lookup: CDR1 SEHNR, CDR2 FQNEAQ (reference sequence). The chain's CDR3 is CASSRGAGELFF. CDR3 in DNA: TGTGCCAGCAGCCGGGGGGCCGGGGAGCTGTTTTTT.

The chain links TRBV18 to TRBJ2-7; maybe TRBD1 (6 bases). Germline CDR1 reads KGHSH; CDR2 reads LQKENI. The CDR3 totals 14 residues. V was shortened by 1 base and J by 0 bases, with 7 bases between the two germline ends. The CDR3 loop reads CASSPLQGSYEQYF. The CDR3 bases are TGTGCCAGCTCACCACTACAGGGCTCCTACGAGCAGTACTTC.